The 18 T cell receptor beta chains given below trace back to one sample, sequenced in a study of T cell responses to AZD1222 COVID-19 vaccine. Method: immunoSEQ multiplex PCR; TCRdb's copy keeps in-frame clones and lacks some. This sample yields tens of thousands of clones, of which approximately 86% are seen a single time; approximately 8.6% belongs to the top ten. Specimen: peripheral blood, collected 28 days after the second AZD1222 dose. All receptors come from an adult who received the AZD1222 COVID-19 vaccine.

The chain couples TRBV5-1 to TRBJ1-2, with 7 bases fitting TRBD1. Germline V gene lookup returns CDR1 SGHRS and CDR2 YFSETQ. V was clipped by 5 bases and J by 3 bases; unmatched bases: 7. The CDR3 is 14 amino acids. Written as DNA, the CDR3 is TGCGCCAGCAGGGACGATACAGGGGACTATGGCTACACCTTC. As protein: CASRDDTGDYGYTF.

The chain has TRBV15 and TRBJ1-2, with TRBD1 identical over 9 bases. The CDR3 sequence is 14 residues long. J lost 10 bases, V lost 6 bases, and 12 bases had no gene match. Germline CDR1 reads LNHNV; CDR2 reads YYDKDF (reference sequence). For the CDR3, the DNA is TGTGCCACCAGTCGGCCGGGACAGGGCGTCGCCTACACCTTC. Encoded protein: CATSRPGQGVAYTF.

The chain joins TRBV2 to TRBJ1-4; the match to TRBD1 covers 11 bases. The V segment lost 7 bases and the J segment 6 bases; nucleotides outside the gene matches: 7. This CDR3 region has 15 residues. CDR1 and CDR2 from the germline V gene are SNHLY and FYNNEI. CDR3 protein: CASKLGQGADEKLFF. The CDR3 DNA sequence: TGTGCCAGCAAGCTCGGACAGGGGGCAGATGAAAAACTGTTTTTT.

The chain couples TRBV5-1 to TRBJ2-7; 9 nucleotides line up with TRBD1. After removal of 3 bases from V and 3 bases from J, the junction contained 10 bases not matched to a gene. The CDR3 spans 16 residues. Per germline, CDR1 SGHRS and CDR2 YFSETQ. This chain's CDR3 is CASSSTTGTGSYEQYF. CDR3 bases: TGCGCCAGCAGCTCAACCACCGGGACAGGGAGCTACGAGCAGTACTTC.

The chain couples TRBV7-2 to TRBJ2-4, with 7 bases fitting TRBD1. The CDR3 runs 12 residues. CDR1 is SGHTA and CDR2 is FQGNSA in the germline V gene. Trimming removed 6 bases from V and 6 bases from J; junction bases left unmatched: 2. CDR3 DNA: TGTGCCAGCAGGGCAGGGGGAAACATTCAGTACTTC. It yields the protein CASRAGGNIQYF.

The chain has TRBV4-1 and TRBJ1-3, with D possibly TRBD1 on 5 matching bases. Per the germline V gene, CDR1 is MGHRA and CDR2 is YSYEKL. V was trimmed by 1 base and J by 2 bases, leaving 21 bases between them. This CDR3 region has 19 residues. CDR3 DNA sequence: TGCGCCAGCAGCCAAGCCCTCGTGGGGGGTAGGTTTGCTGGAAACACCATATATTTT. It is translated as CASSQALVGGRFAGNTIYF.

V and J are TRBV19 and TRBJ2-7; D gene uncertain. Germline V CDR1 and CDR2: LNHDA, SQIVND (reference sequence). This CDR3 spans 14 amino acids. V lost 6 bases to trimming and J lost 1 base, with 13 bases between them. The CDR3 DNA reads TGTGCCAGTAGCCAACGTCAACAGTCCTACGAGCAGTACTTC. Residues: CASSQRQQSYEQYF.

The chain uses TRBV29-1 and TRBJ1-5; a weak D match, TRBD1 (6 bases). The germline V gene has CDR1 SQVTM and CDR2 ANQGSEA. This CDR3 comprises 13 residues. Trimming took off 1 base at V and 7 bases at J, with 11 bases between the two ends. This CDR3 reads CSVEAGEGQPQHF. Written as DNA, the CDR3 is TGCAGCGTTGAAGCAGGGGAAGGACAGCCCCAGCATTTT.

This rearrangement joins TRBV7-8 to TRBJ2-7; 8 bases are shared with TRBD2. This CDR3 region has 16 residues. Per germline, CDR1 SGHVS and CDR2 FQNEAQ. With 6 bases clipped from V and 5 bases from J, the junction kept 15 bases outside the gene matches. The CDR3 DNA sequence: TGTGCCAGCAGTTCAGGGTTGAGCGGGAGTTTCGACGAGCAGTACTTC. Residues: CASSSGLSGSFDEQYF.

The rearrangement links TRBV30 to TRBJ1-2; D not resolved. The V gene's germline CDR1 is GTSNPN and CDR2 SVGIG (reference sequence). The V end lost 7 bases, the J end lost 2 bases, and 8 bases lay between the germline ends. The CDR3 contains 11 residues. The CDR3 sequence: CASEVNYGYTF. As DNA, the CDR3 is TGTGCCTCGGAGGTGAACTATGGCTACACCTTC.

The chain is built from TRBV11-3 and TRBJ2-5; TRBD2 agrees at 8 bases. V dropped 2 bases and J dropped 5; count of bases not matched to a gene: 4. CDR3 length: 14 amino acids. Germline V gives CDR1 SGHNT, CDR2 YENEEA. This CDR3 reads CASSLSGGWETQYF. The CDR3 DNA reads TGTGCCAGCAGCTTAAGCGGGGGCTGGGAGACCCAGTACTTC.

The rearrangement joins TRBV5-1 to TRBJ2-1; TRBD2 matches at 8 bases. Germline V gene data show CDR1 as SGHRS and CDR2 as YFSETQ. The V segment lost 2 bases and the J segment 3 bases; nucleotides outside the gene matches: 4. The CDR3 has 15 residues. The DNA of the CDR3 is TGCGCCAGCAGCTTTAGCGGGGCCGACTACAATGAGCAGTTCTTC. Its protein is CASSFSGADYNEQFF.

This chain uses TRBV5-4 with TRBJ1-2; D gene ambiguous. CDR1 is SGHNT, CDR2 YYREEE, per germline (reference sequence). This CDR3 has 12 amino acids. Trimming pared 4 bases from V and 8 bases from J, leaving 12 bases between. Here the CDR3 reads CASSGLATGYTF. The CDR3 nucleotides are TGTGCCAGCAGCGGACTTGCTACGGGCTACACCTTC.

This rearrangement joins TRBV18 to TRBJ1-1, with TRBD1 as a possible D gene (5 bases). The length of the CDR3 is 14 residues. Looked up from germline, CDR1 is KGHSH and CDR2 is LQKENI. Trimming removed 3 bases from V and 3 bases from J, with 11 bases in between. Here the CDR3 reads CASSPEQGDTEAFF. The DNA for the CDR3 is TGTGCCAGCTCACCGGAGCAAGGGGACACTGAAGCTTTCTTT.

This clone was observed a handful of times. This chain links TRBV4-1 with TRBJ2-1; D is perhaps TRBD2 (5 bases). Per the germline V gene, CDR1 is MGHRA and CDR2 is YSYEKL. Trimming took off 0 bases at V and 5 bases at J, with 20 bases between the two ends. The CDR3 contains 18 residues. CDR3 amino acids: CASSQDGGRTYLHNEQFF. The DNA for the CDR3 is TGCGCCAGCAGCCAAGATGGCGGGCGCACCTACTTACACAATGAGCAGTTCTTC.

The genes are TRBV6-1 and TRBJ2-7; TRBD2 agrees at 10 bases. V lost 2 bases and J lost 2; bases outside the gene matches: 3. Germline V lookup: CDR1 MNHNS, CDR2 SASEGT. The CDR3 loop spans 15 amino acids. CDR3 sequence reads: CASSETSGNAYEQYF. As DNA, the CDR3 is TGTGCCAGCAGTGAAACTAGCGGGAATGCCTACGAGCAGTACTTC.

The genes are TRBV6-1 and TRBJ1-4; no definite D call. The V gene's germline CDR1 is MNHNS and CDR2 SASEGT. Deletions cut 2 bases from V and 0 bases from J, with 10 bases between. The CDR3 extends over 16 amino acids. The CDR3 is CASSELHGSTNEKLFF. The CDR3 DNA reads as TGTGCCAGCAGTGAACTTCACGGGTCAACTAATGAAAAACTGTTTTTT.

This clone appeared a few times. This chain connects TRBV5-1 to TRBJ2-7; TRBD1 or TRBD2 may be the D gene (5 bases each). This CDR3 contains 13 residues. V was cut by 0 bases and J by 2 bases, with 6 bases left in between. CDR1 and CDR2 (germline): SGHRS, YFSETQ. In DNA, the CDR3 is TGCGCCAGCAGCTTGGCGGGGCCCTACGAGCAGTACTTC. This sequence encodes CASSLAGPYEQYF.